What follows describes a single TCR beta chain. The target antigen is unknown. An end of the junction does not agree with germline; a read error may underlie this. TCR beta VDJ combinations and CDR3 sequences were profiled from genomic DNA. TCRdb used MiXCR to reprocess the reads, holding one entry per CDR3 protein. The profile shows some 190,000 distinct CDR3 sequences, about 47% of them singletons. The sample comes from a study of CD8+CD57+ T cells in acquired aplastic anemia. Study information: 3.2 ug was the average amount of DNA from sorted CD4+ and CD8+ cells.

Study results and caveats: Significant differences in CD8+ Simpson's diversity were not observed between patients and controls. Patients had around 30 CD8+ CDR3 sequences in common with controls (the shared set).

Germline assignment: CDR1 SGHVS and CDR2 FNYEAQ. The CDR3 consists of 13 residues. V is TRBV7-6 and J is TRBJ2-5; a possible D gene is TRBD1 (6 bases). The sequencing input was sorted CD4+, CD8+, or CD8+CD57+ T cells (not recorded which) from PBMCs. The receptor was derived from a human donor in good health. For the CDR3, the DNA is TGTGCCAGCAGCTTACAGGGGACGGAGACCCAGCACTTC. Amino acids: CASSLQGTETQHF. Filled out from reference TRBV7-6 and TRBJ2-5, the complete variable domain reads GAGVSQSPRYKVTKRGQDVALRCDPISGHVSLYWYRQALGQGPEFLTYFNYEAQQDKSGLPNDRFSAERPEGSISTLTIQRTEQRDSAMYRCASSLQGTETQHFGPGTRLLVL.